This record concerns one TCR beta chain sequence. This clonotype was observed many times. Its cognate antigen has yet to be identified. The record has no base qualities; no much larger clone is one base away. Systemically healthy Caucasian individuals from Russia, some 40 in total and aged roughly 6 to 100 years, were included as donors. Each donor gave 8 to 10 milliliters of peripheral blood, collected into EDTA-treated Vacutainer tubes. PBMCs were isolated by Ficoll-Paque density-gradient centrifugation, with at least 7 million obtained per sample. Trizol reagent was used to extract total RNA from the PBMCs, yielding at least 5.5 micrograms per sample. Naive CD45RAhigh/CD27high T cell percentages were measured by flow cytometry on a PBMC aliquot from every donor. To prepare the library, 5' RACE was applied. Sequencing took place on an Illumina HiSeq 2500. A second PCR of roughly 7 to 11 cycles was performed with a sample-barcoded 5' primer and a J-beta primer mix. A unique molecular identifier was introduced onto each TCR beta cDNA molecule by a template-switch 5' adaptor carrying 12 random nucleotides. Each sample yielded at least 3 million CDR3-containing paired-end reads. First-strand cDNA was synthesized from all RNA with the Mint cDNA synthesis kit, primed by a TRBC-specific oligonucleotide. All cDNA was treated with uracil-DNA glycosylase and then went through a first 18-cycle PCR with the universal primers M1SS and BC2_uni_R. As for the original processing: Each sample was normalized by randomly selecting 1 million high-quality reads, each carrying a distinct molecular identifier. Instead of being binned into consensus sequences, reads with shared molecular identifiers were discarded. CDR3 identification, clonotype clustering and error correction used MiTCR with a Q25 quality threshold and the strictest error-elimination algorithm. A nonparametric unseen species model using Euler transformation provided a lower-bound estimate of total TCR beta diversity. The public reads were quality trimmed at Q25 with fastp and then assembled into clones with MiXCR by TCRdb, keeping productive beta chains. Rows are combined by CDR3 protein, so each entry shows the most common genes and DNA. The V and J calls reflect TCRdb's pipeline rather than the authors' work. The sample has 1,500,000 or so distinct CDR3 sequences on record, almost 60% of them singletons. The ten largest clones add up to 6.7% of the sample.

These data originate in a study of blood T cells in healthy people across ages (dated by TCRdb to about 2015). At the level of the whole study: In model experiments, roughly one uniquely barcoded TCR beta cDNA molecule per two T cells was captured by template switching. The study measured age-related changes in TCR beta repertoire diversity using deep sequencing normalized with unique cDNA molecular identifiers. Four age groups were formed from the donors: young (average 16 years), middle-aged (approximately 39), aged (approximately 60) and long-lived (roughly 81). To avoid experimental bias, donors of different ages were randomly spread across the sequencing lanes. Two additional independent replicas of 1 million unique cDNA reads from the same blood draw were analyzed for two donors (one aged 18 to 29 and one aged 80 or older).

The trim is 5 bases for V and 8 bases for J, with a gap of 18 bases between the germline ends. The CDR3 numbers 14 residues from cysteine through phenylalanine. Only the CDR3 DNA stays, 42 bases, in frame from base 1. Here is what the overall study found, with its caveats: Because profiling used bulk unsorted PBMCs, naive and antigen-experienced compartments could not be compared conclusively. Observed TCR beta diversity correlated strongly with the percentage of naive T cells measured by flow cytometry. Compared with the aged group, more naive CD4+ T cells, fewer expanded clones and increased TCR diversity were shown by the long-lived group, suggesting age selection. Donor CMV infection status was unknown, potentially confounding age-related changes in expanded clonotypes. Estimates of total diversity based on one million sequenced T cells were considered lower bounds and underestimates. As age increased, observed TCR beta diversity per million T cells dropped in a roughly linear way, and a significant reduction was already evident by age 40.

The sample taken for sequencing was blood. This receptor was identified in a man aged 18 to 35 in good health. The sequence links TRBV12-3 or TRBV12-4 to TRBJ1-2; perhaps TRBD1 is the D gene, with 5 bases matching. The DNA sequence follows: TGTGCCAGCAGTCCCCTGGTGGCAGGGAACGGCTACACCTTC. This yields the protein CASSPLVAGNGYTF.